This T cell receptor (beta chain) was sequenced in a study of blood T cell repertoires in COVID-19. Measured with immunoSEQ multiplex PCR; TCRdb has only the in-frame clones, and not every one. The sample records more than 140,000 clones, about 79% being singletons. Trimming stripped 1 base from V and 2 bases from J, with 11 bases between. CDR1 is SGHVS, CDR2 FNYEAQ, per germline. This CDR3 has 15 residues. The chain combines TRBV7-6 with TRBJ2-5; perhaps TRBD1 as D (6 bases). The sample comprised peripheral blood. This TCR came from a woman between 45 and 60 years old in a cohort sampled during active or convalescent COVID-19. DNA for the CDR3: TGTGCCAGCAGCTTAGGACCAGGGGCACAAGAGACCCAGTACTTC. It codes for CASSLGPGAQETQYF.